The rows below give T cell receptor beta chains drawn from one sample of a study of T cell repertoires in cytomegalovirus infection. Their cognate antigens are unknown. TCRdb fed the reads into MiXCR, producing one record per CDR3 protein. The data contain roughly 730,000 distinct CDR3 sequences, about 33% of them singletons. This sample comprised cultured PBMCs, obtained from culture after CMV antigen stimulation. The origin of the receptors is a human donor in good health (CMV status not recorded). Some clones in this sample may be carry-over from other donors' samples. The CDR3 runs from the conserved cysteine through the conserved F or W. Each record gives: J gene, V gene, clone size, CDR3 length, D gene, CDR3 protein, CDR3 DNA. A D gene is named only where the DNA matches it firmly. Clone size is shown for a subset of rows, as once, few, many or a class of expanded clone.

TRBJ1-2,TRBV7-2,few,14,.,CASSLEPGHETYTF,TGTGCCAGCAGCTTAGAACCGGGACATGAGACCTACACCTTC
TRBJ1-4,TRBV6-1,.,14,.,CASRQQSTNEKLFF,TGTGCCAGCAGACAACAGTCAACTAATGAAAAACTGTTTTTT
TRBJ2-5,TRBV12-3/TRBV12-4,many,14,.,CASRLRLGQETQYF,TGTGCCAGCAGACTCCGGCTGGGCCAAGAGACCCAGTACTTC
TRBJ2-7,TRBV6-2/TRBV6-3,few,14,.,CASSYSSVTGEQYF,TGTGCCAGCAGTTACTCGTCGGTGACTGGGGAGCAGTACTTC
TRBJ2-7,TRBV12-3/TRBV12-4,.,15,TRBD2,CASSPPLAGDREQYF,TGTGCCAGCAGTCCTCCACTAGCGGGAGATCGCGAGCAGTACTTC
TRBJ2-2,TRBV4-3,.,16,.,CASSQFSRINTGELFF,TGCGCCAGCAGCCAATTTTCCCGGATTAACACCGGGGAGCTGTTTTTT
TRBJ1-6,TRBV20-1,.,15,.,CSARDRTGGNSPLHF,TGCAGTGCTAGAGACAGGACGGGGGGTAATTCACCCCTCCACTTT
TRBJ2-3,TRBV7-8,many,16,.,CASSLVASVSTDTQYF,TGTGCCAGCAGCTTAGTGGCTAGCGTTAGCACAGATACGCAGTATTTT
TRBJ2-1,TRBV24-1,few,17,.,CATSDLLPEDPYNEQFF,TGTGCCACCAGTGATTTGCTCCCCGAGGACCCGTACAATGAGCAGTTCTTC
TRBJ2-3,TRBV7-2,many,15,.,CASSIVMSDEDTQYF,TGTGCCAGCAGCATCGTGATGTCCGACGAAGATACGCAGTATTTT
TRBJ2-1,TRBV2,.,13,.,CASKQLGVGEQFF,TGTGCCAGCAAACAGCTTGGAGTCGGGGAGCAGTTCTTC
TRBJ1-1,TRBV28,.,13,.,CASSKIFTDEAFF,TGTGCCAGCAGTAAGATCTTCACGGATGAAGCTTTCTTT
TRBJ1-2,TRBV6-6,.,14,.,CASSLYRSNYGYTF,TGTGCCAGCAGTCTCTACAGGTCTAACTATGGCTACACCTTC
TRBJ2-7,TRBV6-2/TRBV6-3,.,19,TRBD2,CASSYPYLIYRTSGYEQYF,TGTGCCAGCAGTTACCCTTACCTTATATACCGGACTAGCGGGTACGAGCAGTACTTC
TRBJ2-2,TRBV29-1,.,13,TRBD2,CSASGENTGELFF,TGCAGCGCTAGCGGGGAGAACACCGGGGAGCTGTTTTTT
TRBJ2-1,TRBV20-1,few,16,.,CSARDGFPRGGNEQFF,TGCAGTGCTAGAGATGGATTCCCCAGGGGAGGAAATGAGCAGTTCTTC
TRBJ2-1,TRBV7-9,.,12,.,CASSPVQHEQFF,TGTGCCAGCAGCCCGGTTCAGCATGAGCAGTTCTTC
TRBJ1-1,TRBV7-8,few,15,.,CASSTRQEMNTEAFF,TGTGCCAGCAGCACCCGACAGGAGATGAACACTGAAGCTTTCTTT
TRBJ2-3,TRBV2,.,12,.,CASPPDTDTQYF,TGTGCCAGCCCGCCTGACACAGATACGCAGTATTTT
TRBJ2-5,TRBV7-6,few,14,.,CASSFGGQEETQYF,TGTGCCAGCAGCTTCGGGGGGCAGGAGGAGACCCAGTACTTC
TRBJ1-6,TRBV28,few,15,TRBD1,CASTSRDREGSPLHF,TGTGCCAGCACCTCTCGGGACAGGGAAGGTTCACCCCTCCACTTT
TRBJ2-1,TRBV7-9,few,16,.,CASSSLPGGARNEQFF,TGTGCCAGCAGTTCCCTCCCAGGGGGGGCCCGCAATGAGCAGTTCTTC
TRBJ1-3,TRBV12-3/TRBV12-4,.,18,.,CASSFSGIGESSGNTIYF,TGTGCCAGCAGTTTCTCGGGAATCGGGGAGAGCTCTGGAAACACCATATATTTT
TRBJ1-1,TRBV4-1,few,15,.,CASSQVGRGRTEAFF,TGCGCCAGCAGCCAAGTTGGGAGGGGACGGACTGAAGCTTTCTTT
TRBJ2-7,TRBV4-3,.,16,.,CASSQDTSGPGGEQYF,TGCGCCAGCAGCCAAGATACCTCGGGACCCGGGGGCGAGCAGTACTTC
TRBJ2-4,TRBV4-1,few,16,TRBD1,CASSHADRDRGHIQYF,TGCGCCAGCAGCCACGCGGACAGGGACCGAGGGCACATTCAGTACTTC
TRBJ2-7,TRBV5-1,.,15,.,CASSLVVGPTYEQYF,TGCGCCAGCAGCTTGGTCGTGGGGCCAACATACGAGCAGTACTTC
TRBJ2-1,TRBV5-1,.,14,TRBD2,CASSYQRGWGEQFF,TGCGCCAGCAGCTACCAGCGGGGGTGGGGTGAGCAGTTCTTC